These T cell receptor beta chains were read from a single sample in a study of beta chain features in type 1 diabetes. Clones were read by immunoSEQ multiplex PCR, and TCRdb kept only the in-frame ones, dropping some. Among more than 300,000 clones, around 12% were seen once, and the ten largest hold roughly 0.015%. The sequenced sample consisted of naive CD4+ T cells from blood. The receptors stem from a man aged 18 to 29 in good health. Each CDR3 is given with its conserved first and last residue. The order of the fields is clone size, D gene, J gene, V gene, CDR3 protein, CDR3 DNA. The D gene is left open where the match is weak. Rows give clone size only sometimes, using once, few, many, or a class for an expanded clone.

abundance: -; d_gene: TRBD1; j_gene: TRBJ2-5; v_gene: TRBV5-1; CDR3aa: CASSPGTESQETQYF; CDR3nt: TGCGCCAGCAGCCCTGGGACAGAGTCCCAAGAGACCCAGTACTTC
abundance: -; d_gene: TRBD1; j_gene: TRBJ1-3; v_gene: TRBV7-7; CDR3aa: CASSLTGDGNTIYF; CDR3nt: TGTGCCAGCAGCTTAACAGGGGATGGAAACACCATATATTTT
abundance: -; d_gene: -; j_gene: TRBJ2-7; v_gene: TRBV5-1; CDR3aa: CASSLAGVVGLSYEQYF; CDR3nt: TGCGCCAGCAGCTTGGCCGGAGTGGTAGGACTTTCCTACGAGCAGTACTTC
abundance: -; d_gene: TRBD2; j_gene: TRBJ2-5; v_gene: TRBV5-1; CDR3aa: CASSHGRARETQYF; CDR3nt: TGCGCCAGCAGCCACGGGAGGGCCCGAGAGACCCAGTACTTC
abundance: few; d_gene: TRBD2; j_gene: TRBJ2-3; v_gene: TRBV28; CDR3aa: CASSFPIAGPSTDTQYF; CDR3nt: TGTGCCAGCAGTTTCCCTATAGCGGGCCCCAGCACAGATACGCAGTATTTT
abundance: -; d_gene: TRBD1; j_gene: TRBJ1-3; v_gene: TRBV29-1; CDR3aa: CSAATGVAGNTIYF; CDR3nt: TGCAGCGCTGCGACAGGGGTAGCAGGAAACACCATATATTTT
abundance: -; d_gene: -; j_gene: TRBJ2-3; v_gene: TRBV29-1; CDR3aa: CSVDPGGQVDGTQYF; CDR3nt: TGCAGCGTTGACCCGGGGGGACAGGTGGATGGTACGCAGTATTTT
abundance: -; d_gene: TRBD2; j_gene: TRBJ2-1; v_gene: TRBV10-3; CDR3aa: CAISERTSGRTSNEQFF; CDR3nt: TGTGCCATCAGTGAGCGGACTAGCGGGAGGACAAGCAATGAGCAGTTCTTC
abundance: few; d_gene: TRBD1; j_gene: TRBJ2-5; v_gene: TRBV30; CDR3aa: CAGTGGGETQYF; CDR3nt: TGTGCCGGGACAGGGGGCGGAGAGACCCAGTACTTC
abundance: -; d_gene: -; j_gene: TRBJ2-7; v_gene: TRBV19; CDR3aa: CASSSLDREDEQYF; CDR3nt: TGTGCCAGTAGTTCCCTCGACAGGGAGGACGAGCAGTACTTC
abundance: -; d_gene: -; j_gene: TRBJ2-1; v_gene: TRBV7-2; CDR3aa: CASSLGRTEYNEQFF; CDR3nt: TGTGCCAGCAGCTTAGGCAGGACAGAGTACAATGAGCAGTTCTTC
abundance: -; d_gene: -; j_gene: TRBJ1-1; v_gene: TRBV19; CDR3aa: CASSITSVNTEAFF; CDR3nt: TGTGCCAGTAGTATCACTAGCGTGAACACTGAAGCTTTCTTT
abundance: few; d_gene: TRBD1; j_gene: TRBJ1-2; v_gene: TRBV7-9; CDR3aa: CASSFVGQGNYGYTF; CDR3nt: TGTGCCAGCAGCTTTGTTGGACAGGGTAACTATGGCTACACCTTC
abundance: few; d_gene: -; j_gene: TRBJ1-1; v_gene: TRBV4-2; CDR3aa: CASSQDWEGIPLGAFF; CDR3nt: TGTGCCAGCAGCCAAGATTGGGAGGGCATCCCCTTGGGGGCTTTCTTT
abundance: few; d_gene: TRBD1; j_gene: TRBJ1-2; v_gene: TRBV9; CDR3aa: CASSVASQGASGYTF; CDR3nt: TGTGCCAGCAGCGTAGCGTCCCAGGGGGCGTCTGGCTACACCTTC
abundance: -; d_gene: TRBD1; j_gene: TRBJ2-2; v_gene: TRBV7-3; CDR3aa: CASSSDPGQAYTGELFF; CDR3nt: TGTGCCAGCAGCTCAGACCCGGGACAGGCGTACACCGGGGAGCTGTTTTTT
abundance: -; d_gene: -; j_gene: TRBJ2-5; v_gene: TRBV30; CDR3aa: CAWSVVGGQYF; CDR3nt: TGTGCCTGGAGTGTGGTAGGGGGCCAGTACTTC
abundance: few; d_gene: -; j_gene: TRBJ1-2; v_gene: TRBV7-8; CDR3aa: CASSSWTANYGYTF; CDR3nt: TGTGCCAGCAGCTCGTGGACAGCTAACTATGGCTACACCTTC
abundance: many; d_gene: -; j_gene: TRBJ2-1; v_gene: TRBV4-2; CDR3aa: CASSQDRGEQFF; CDR3nt: TGTGCCAGCAGCCAAGATCGGGGTGAGCAGTTCTTC
abundance: few; d_gene: TRBD1; j_gene: TRBJ2-7; v_gene: TRBV30; CDR3aa: CAWAQGDVYEQYF; CDR3nt: TGTGCCTGGGCACAGGGGGACGTTTACGAGCAGTACTTC
abundance: -; d_gene: -; j_gene: TRBJ2-5; v_gene: TRBV5-7; CDR3aa: CASSLGFSGTSEETQYF; CDR3nt: TGTGCCAGCAGCTTGGGATTTAGCGGTACTTCCGAAGAGACCCAGTACTTC
abundance: -; d_gene: TRBD1; j_gene: TRBJ2-1; v_gene: TRBV29-1; CDR3aa: CSVVGDRGRRNEQFF; CDR3nt: TGCAGCGTTGTGGGGGACAGGGGGCGCCGAAATGAGCAGTTCTTC
abundance: -; d_gene: TRBD1; j_gene: TRBJ2-5; v_gene: TRBV7-8; CDR3aa: CASSQTRIGQVQETQYF; CDR3nt: TGTGCCAGCAGCCAGACCAGAATCGGACAGGTCCAAGAGACCCAGTACTTC
abundance: -; d_gene: -; j_gene: TRBJ2-2; v_gene: TRBV7-3; CDR3aa: CASRSGINTGELFF; CDR3nt: TGTGCCAGCAGGTCCGGGATCAACACCGGGGAGCTGTTTTTT
abundance: -; d_gene: -; j_gene: TRBJ1-2; v_gene: TRBV4-1; CDR3aa: CASSQVGNYGYTF; CDR3nt: TGCGCCAGCAGCCAAGTCGGGAACTATGGCTACACCTTC
abundance: few; d_gene: -; j_gene: TRBJ2-5; v_gene: TRBV25-1; CDR3aa: CASSDSPVQETQYF; CDR3nt: TGTGCCAGCAGTGACTCTCCAGTACAAGAGACCCAGTACTTC
abundance: -; d_gene: TRBD2; j_gene: TRBJ2-3; v_gene: TRBV7-6; CDR3aa: CASSPAGGSTDTQYF; CDR3nt: TGTGCCAGCAGCCCAGCGGGGGGGAGCACAGATACGCAGTATTTT
abundance: -; d_gene: TRBD1; j_gene: TRBJ1-4; v_gene: TRBV30; CDR3aa: CALTGVSNEKLFF; CDR3nt: TGTGCCTTGACAGGGGTGTCTAATGAAAAACTGTTTTTT
abundance: -; d_gene: -; j_gene: TRBJ1-2; v_gene: TRBV4-3; CDR3aa: CASSQEWGAYGYTF; CDR3nt: TGCGCCAGCAGCCAAGAGTGGGGAGCCTATGGCTACACCTTC
abundance: few; d_gene: TRBD1; j_gene: TRBJ1-2; v_gene: TRBV30; CDR3aa: CAWNPGTGIGYTF; CDR3nt: TGTGCCTGGAATCCCGGGACAGGGATAGGCTACACCTTC
abundance: few; d_gene: TRBD2; j_gene: TRBJ2-7; v_gene: TRBV7-2; CDR3aa: CASSIAGGPSGEQYF; CDR3nt: TGTGCCAGCAGCATAGCGGGAGGGCCGTCGGGCGAGCAGTACTTC
abundance: -; d_gene: -; j_gene: TRBJ2-1; v_gene: TRBV30; CDR3aa: CAWMVAWVNEQFF; CDR3nt: TGTGCCTGGATGGTAGCTTGGGTCAATGAGCAGTTCTTC
abundance: few; d_gene: -; j_gene: TRBJ2-3; v_gene: TRBV10-3; CDR3aa: CAITGTMGPQYF; CDR3nt: TGTGCCATTACCGGGACAATGGGCCCGCAGTATTTT
abundance: few; d_gene: TRBD1; j_gene: TRBJ1-4; v_gene: TRBV18; CDR3aa: CASSLSRDRGGNEKLFF; CDR3nt: TGTGCCAGCTCACTGTCCCGGGACAGGGGCGGTAATGAAAAACTGTTTTTT
abundance: few; d_gene: TRBD2; j_gene: TRBJ2-6; v_gene: TRBV7-2; CDR3aa: CASSSPSGGASGANVLTF; CDR3nt: TGTGCCAGCAGCTCCCCTAGCGGGGGAGCCTCTGGGGCCAACGTCCTGACTTTC
abundance: few; d_gene: -; j_gene: TRBJ1-3; v_gene: TRBV5-4; CDR3aa: CASSSPGTGGNTIYF; CDR3nt: TGTGCCAGCAGCTCTCCTGGGACTGGAGGAAACACCATATATTTT
abundance: -; d_gene: TRBD2; j_gene: TRBJ2-7; v_gene: TRBV28; CDR3aa: CASRAGGAGGPFGEQYF; CDR3nt: TGTGCCAGCAGGGCCGGTGGGGCGGGAGGGCCTTTTGGCGAGCAGTACTTC
abundance: few; d_gene: -; j_gene: TRBJ2-5; v_gene: TRBV6-1; CDR3aa: CASSEVRGAKTQYF; CDR3nt: TGTGCCAGCAGTGAAGTACGGGGGGCAAAGACCCAGTACTTC
abundance: few; d_gene: -; j_gene: TRBJ1-1; v_gene: TRBV5-1; CDR3aa: CASSWEGTTEAFF; CDR3nt: TGCGCCAGCAGCTGGGAGGGGACCACTGAAGCTTTCTTT
abundance: -; d_gene: TRBD1; j_gene: TRBJ2-3; v_gene: TRBV5-4; CDR3aa: CASSTDREDTQYF; CDR3nt: TGTGCCAGCAGCACGGACAGGGAAGATACGCAGTATTTT
abundance: -; d_gene: -; j_gene: TRBJ1-1; v_gene: TRBV10-3; CDR3aa: CAISEAGGGTEAFF; CDR3nt: TGTGCCATCAGTGAGGCGGGTGGCGGCACTGAAGCTTTCTTT
abundance: -; d_gene: -; j_gene: TRBJ2-7; v_gene: TRBV7-2; CDR3aa: CASSSTGPYEQYF; CDR3nt: TGTGCCAGCAGCTCAACAGGCCCCTACGAGCAGTACTTC
abundance: -; d_gene: -; j_gene: TRBJ1-1; v_gene: TRBV5-1; CDR3aa: CASSYGQRNTEAFF; CDR3nt: TGCGCCAGCAGCTATGGACAGAGGAACACTGAAGCTTTCTTT
abundance: many; d_gene: TRBD2; j_gene: TRBJ2-3; v_gene: TRBV29-1; CDR3aa: CSVEGTSGTQYF; CDR3nt: TGCAGCGTGGAGGGGACTAGCGGTACGCAGTATTTT
abundance: few; d_gene: -; j_gene: TRBJ1-2; v_gene: TRBV5-4; CDR3aa: CASSLQGPKLGYTF; CDR3nt: TGTGCCAGCAGCTTACAGGGTCCAAAATTGGGCTACACCTTC
abundance: few; d_gene: TRBD2; j_gene: TRBJ2-7; v_gene: TRBV7-2; CDR3aa: CASSPEGGRPYYEQYF; CDR3nt: TGTGCCAGCAGCCCAGAGGGCGGGAGGCCTTACTACGAGCAGTACTTC
abundance: few; d_gene: -; j_gene: TRBJ1-2; v_gene: TRBV4-2; CDR3aa: CASSPTGTNAPYGYTF; CDR3nt: TGTGCCAGCAGCCCGACAGGCACCAATGCGCCATATGGCTACACCTTC
abundance: few; d_gene: TRBD2; j_gene: TRBJ2-3; v_gene: TRBV9; CDR3aa: CASSDLSGSRTDTQYF; CDR3nt: TGTGCCAGCAGCGACCTCAGCGGGAGCAGGACAGATACGCAGTATTTT
abundance: -; d_gene: TRBD1; j_gene: TRBJ1-1; v_gene: TRBV30; CDR3aa: CAWSDHRQGRNTEAFF; CDR3nt: TGTGCCTGGAGTGACCATCGACAGGGGAGAAACACTGAAGCTTTCTTT
abundance: few; d_gene: TRBD2; j_gene: TRBJ2-1; v_gene: TRBV7-2; CDR3aa: CASSLRLVAGVEQFF; CDR3nt: TGTGCCAGCAGCTTAAGGTTGGTGGCGGGGGTTGAGCAGTTCTTC
abundance: few; d_gene: -; j_gene: TRBJ2-5; v_gene: TRBV27; CDR3aa: CASSWAGFTETQYF; CDR3nt: TGTGCCAGCAGTTGGGCAGGGTTTACAGAGACCCAGTACTTC
abundance: -; d_gene: TRBD1; j_gene: TRBJ2-7; v_gene: TRBV2; CDR3aa: CASSGTGGYEQYF; CDR3nt: TGTGCCAGCAGTGGGACAGGGGGCTACGAGCAGTACTTC
abundance: -; d_gene: TRBD1; j_gene: TRBJ1-5; v_gene: TRBV19; CDR3aa: CASSDRVGNQPQHF; CDR3nt: TGTGCCAGTAGCGACAGGGTTGGCAATCAGCCCCAGCATTTT
abundance: -; d_gene: -; j_gene: TRBJ2-5; v_gene: TRBV19; CDR3aa: CASSSGAETQYF; CDR3nt: TGTGCCAGTAGTAGCGGAGCAGAGACCCAGTACTTC
abundance: few; d_gene: -; j_gene: TRBJ1-2; v_gene: TRBV27; CDR3aa: CASSLGQFGYGYTF; CDR3nt: TGTGCCAGCAGCTTAGGACAGTTTGGCTATGGCTACACCTTC